This is a list of T cell receptor beta chains from one sample in a study of cytomegalovirus exposure and HLA in healthy donors. Sequencing used immunoSEQ multiplex PCR; TCRdb keeps in-frame clones, though not all of them. The table lists 100,000 to 150,000 clones. Sequences were obtained from PBMCs. The source of these receptors is a man younger than 35 in good health and CMV-seronegative. CDR3s include the opening cysteine and the closing phenylalanine or tryptophan. The order of the fields is V gene, J gene, D gene, CDR3 DNA, CDR3 protein. D genes are given only for firm matches.

TRBV6-1	TRBJ2-7	TRBD1	TGTGCCAGCAGCGTAACCGGGACAGGGGTGTACGAGCAGTACTTC	CASSVTGTGVYEQYF
TRBV6-6	TRBJ1-2	.	TGTGCCAGCAGTAGAGACAGGAACGGCTACACCTTC	CASSRDRNGYTF
TRBV18	TRBJ2-1	TRBD2	TGTGCCAGCTCAGCTACTAGCGGCCACAATGAGCAGTTCTTC	CASSATSGHNEQFF
TRBV29-1	TRBJ2-7	TRBD1	TGCAGCGGGGGGACAGTTTACGAGCAGTACTTC	CSGGTVYEQYF
TRBV13	TRBJ2-7	TRBD2	TGTGCCAGCAGCAGAACTAGCGGGAGGCGACGGCTAAACTACGAGCAGTACTTC	CASSRTSGRRRLNYEQYF
TRBV5-6	TRBJ1-2	.	TGTGCCAGCAGCTTGGGGGAGGGGTGGCACTATGGTTACACCTTC	CASSLGEGWHYGYTF
TRBV27	TRBJ1-2	.	TGTGCCAGCAGTCCAGGCGGGGGGGCCTACTATGGCTACACCTTC	CASSPGGGAYYGYTF
TRBV5-4	TRBJ2-3	.	TGTGCCAGCAGCCGGGAGTGGGCAGACACCCTAAGCACAGATACGCAGTATTTT	CASSREWADTLSTDTQYF
TRBV7-7	TRBJ2-2	TRBD2	TGTGCCAGCAGCTTGGGCCTAGCGGGAGTGAACACCGGGGAGCTGTTTTTT	CASSLGLAGVNTGELFF
TRBV7-3	TRBJ2-7	.	TGTGCCAGCAGCCGCGATACCTACGAGCAGTACTTC	CASSRDTYEQYF
TRBV28	TRBJ1-1	TRBD1	TGTGCCAGCAGTCGCGAATCAGGGGGGACTGAAGCTTTCTTT	CASSRESGGTEAFF
TRBV7-7	TRBJ2-7	.	TGTGCCAGCAGCCTAACCCCAGGGCAGCTTCAGAATCAGTACTTC	CASSLTPGQLQNQYF
TRBV5-1	TRBJ2-1	.	TGCGCCAGCAGCCAGGGTTACAATGAGCAGTTCTTC	CASSQGYNEQFF
TRBV6-1	TRBJ2-2	TRBD2	TGTGCCAGCAGTGCCCGGCTAGCGGGGGGGCCGGGGAACACCGGGGAGCTGTTTTTT	CASSARLAGGPGNTGELFF
TRBV19	TRBJ1-5	TRBD1	TGTGGGACGAAAGGGGGCTTGGGCAATCAGCCCCAGCATTTT	CGTKGGLGNQPQHF
TRBV19	TRBJ2-1	.	TGTGCCAGTAACGGACAGAGTTACAATGAGCAGTTCTTC	CASNGQSYNEQFF
TRBV6-6	TRBJ2-1	.	TGTGCCAGCAGTTACGTTACATTTAAGGGGCGCAATGAGCAGTTCTTC	CASSYVTFKGRNEQFF
TRBV27	TRBJ1-1	TRBD1	TGTGCCAGCAGTAACAGGGGTCAAGTACGGAGCACTGAAGCTTTCTTT	CASSNRGQVRSTEAFF
TRBV10-3	TRBJ1-2	TRBD1	TGTGCCATCAGGGAGGACAGGGCCCTCACCTTC	CAIREDRALTF
TRBV10-2	TRBJ1-1	.	TGCGCCAGCAGTGAAGCCGGGACCGGAGGGACTGAAGCTTTCTTT	CASSEAGTGGTEAFF
TRBV28	TRBJ2-1	.	TGTGCCAGCAGTCTCCTTGCGAGAGGGGGAAATGAGCAGTTCTTC	CASSLLARGGNEQFF
TRBV11-3	TRBJ1-1	.	TGTGCCAGCAGCTTAGTCGAAACGGCTGAAGCTTTCTTT	CASSLVETAEAFF
TRBV5-1	TRBJ2-2	.	TGCGCCAGCAGCTTGAGGTCGGGGGACACCGGGGAGCTGTTTTTT	CASSLRSGDTGELFF
TRBV7-3	TRBJ1-5	TRBD1	TGTGCCAGCAGCTCGACAGGGGGCAATCAGCCCCAGCATTTT	CASSSTGGNQPQHF
TRBV6-5	TRBJ1-1	.	TGTGCCAGCAGTTACAACAGGGTCATGAACACTGAAGCTTTCTTT	CASSYNRVMNTEAFF
TRBV6-4	TRBJ1-1	.	TGTGCCAGCAGGGAGGAAGAAATGAACACTGAAGCTTTCTTT	CASREEEMNTEAFF
TRBV5-1	TRBJ2-7	.	TGCGCCAGCAGCATTGACGGGTCCTACGAGCAGTACTTC	CASSIDGSYEQYF
TRBV30	TRBJ2-5	.	TGTGCCTGGAGCTCGCTCCTTACCGGAGGGCAACTGGAGACCCAGTACTTC	CAWSSLLTGGQLETQYF
TRBV9	TRBJ2-3	.	TGTGCCAGCAGCCTAATCCACGGCGGGCCGCAGTATTTT	CASSLIHGGPQYF
TRBV14	TRBJ2-1	.	TGTGCCAGCAGCCAAGACGGGAACGTACGGGAGCAGTTCTTC	CASSQDGNVREQFF
TRBV7-9	TRBJ2-7	.	TGTGCCAGCAGCTTCGGACAGTCCGAGAGCTACTTC	CASSFGQSESYF
TRBV18	TRBJ2-7	.	TGTGCCAGCTCACCACCCTACCTTACGGGCTACGAGCAGTACTTC	CASSPPYLTGYEQYF
TRBV25-1	TRBJ2-2	.	TGTGCCACAGGCGCGAACACCGGGGAGCTGTTTTTT	CATGANTGELFF
TRBV7-9	TRBJ2-1	TRBD2	TGTGCCAGCAGTACGACCCTAGCGGTCTACAATGAGCAGTTCTTC	CASSTTLAVYNEQFF
TRBV2	TRBJ1-4	TRBD1	TGTGCCAGCAGGTGGACAGGAAATGAAAAACTGTTTTTT	CASRWTGNEKLFF
TRBV30	TRBJ1-4	.	TGTGCCTGGAGTGTGAAGGCAGGGGAAAGGGAAAAACTGTTTTTT	CAWSVKAGEREKLFF
TRBV29-1	TRBJ1-1	TRBD1	TGCAGCGTTGACGACAGGGCCGGGAACACTGAAGCTTTCTTT	CSVDDRAGNTEAFF
TRBV4-1	TRBJ1-6	.	TGCGCCAGCAGCCAAGATTGGGGCAGAGGCTCACCCCTCCACTTT	CASSQDWGRGSPLHF
TRBV19	TRBJ1-1	.	TGTGCCAGTAGTATTAAGAGGGCGGAGACTGAAGCTTTCTTT	CASSIKRAETEAFF
TRBV18	TRBJ2-2	.	TGTGCCAGCTCACCGGTGGGAGCGGGCACCGGGGAGCTGTTTTTT	CASSPVGAGTGELFF
TRBV5-6	TRBJ2-2	.	TGTGCCAGCTCCTCCTGGGGCGGATACACCGGGGAGCTGTTTTTT	CASSSWGGYTGELFF
TRBV5-1	TRBJ2-1	.	TGCGCCAGCAACCTGGCGGCACCCAGTGGCGGGCAGTTCTTC	CASNLAAPSGGQFF
TRBV5-1	TRBJ2-7	TRBD1	TGCGCCAGCAGCTTGCAGGGGGCTACCTACGAGCAGTACTTC	CASSLQGATYEQYF
TRBV7-9	TRBJ1-4	.	TGTGCCAGCAGCTTTCAGGCAGGGGTGGACTCCGAAAAACTGTTTTTT	CASSFQAGVDSEKLFF
TRBV6-1	TRBJ1-1	TRBD1	TGTGCCAGCAGTGAAAAACTTTTGACAGGGGGGTACGCTTTCTTT	CASSEKLLTGGYAFF
TRBV19	TRBJ2-3	.	TGTGCCAGTAGTATCCAGGGAAAGGGTCCGTATACGCAGTATTTT	CASSIQGKGPYTQYF
TRBV9	TRBJ2-7	.	TGTGCCAGCAGCGTCGCCCCACAGGTAGGCTACGAGCAGTACTTC	CASSVAPQVGYEQYF
TRBV18	TRBJ2-1	TRBD2	TGTGCCAGCTCACCACGAGCCGGGACTAGCGGAGTCAATGAGCAGTTCTTC	CASSPRAGTSGVNEQFF